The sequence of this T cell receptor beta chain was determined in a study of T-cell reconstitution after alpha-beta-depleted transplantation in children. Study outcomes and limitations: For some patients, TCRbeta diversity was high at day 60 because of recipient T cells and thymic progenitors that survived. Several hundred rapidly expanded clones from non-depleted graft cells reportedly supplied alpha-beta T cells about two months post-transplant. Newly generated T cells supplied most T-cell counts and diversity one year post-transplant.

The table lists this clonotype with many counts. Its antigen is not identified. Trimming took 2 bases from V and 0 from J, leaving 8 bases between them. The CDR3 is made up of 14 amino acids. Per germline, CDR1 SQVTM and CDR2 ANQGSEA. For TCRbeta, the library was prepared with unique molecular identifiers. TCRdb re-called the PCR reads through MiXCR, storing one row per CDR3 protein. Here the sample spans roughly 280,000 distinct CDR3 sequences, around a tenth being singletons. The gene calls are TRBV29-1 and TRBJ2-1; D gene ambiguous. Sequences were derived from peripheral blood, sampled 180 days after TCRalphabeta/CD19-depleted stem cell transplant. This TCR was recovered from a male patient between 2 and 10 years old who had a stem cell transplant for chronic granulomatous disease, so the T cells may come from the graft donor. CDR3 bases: TGCAGCGTTGAACTCAAGAGCTCCTACAATGAGCAGTTCTTC. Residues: CSVELKSSYNEQFF.